The sequence of this T cell receptor (beta chain) was determined in a study of immune reconstitution after stem cell transplant in scleroderma. Trimming pared 3 bases from V and 0 bases from J, leaving 11 bases between. The CDR3 loop spans 16 amino acids. Germline V gene sequence: CDR1 SNHLY, CDR2 FYNNEI. TCRdb passed the RT-PCR reads through MiXCR, listing each CDR3 protein once. The sample has 2,500 or so distinct CDR3 sequences; 11% are singletons. This clonotype is labeled large. V gene TRBV2 combines with J gene TRBJ1-4; no clear D gene. This TCR was sampled from a female donor with systemic sclerosis. The sample was taken before or after autologous hematopoietic stem cell transplantation (not recorded which). The CDR3 loop reads CASSDEWVATNEKLFF. The CDR3 DNA reads TGTGCCAGCAGTGACGAGTGGGTAGCAACTAATGAAAAACTGTTTTTT.